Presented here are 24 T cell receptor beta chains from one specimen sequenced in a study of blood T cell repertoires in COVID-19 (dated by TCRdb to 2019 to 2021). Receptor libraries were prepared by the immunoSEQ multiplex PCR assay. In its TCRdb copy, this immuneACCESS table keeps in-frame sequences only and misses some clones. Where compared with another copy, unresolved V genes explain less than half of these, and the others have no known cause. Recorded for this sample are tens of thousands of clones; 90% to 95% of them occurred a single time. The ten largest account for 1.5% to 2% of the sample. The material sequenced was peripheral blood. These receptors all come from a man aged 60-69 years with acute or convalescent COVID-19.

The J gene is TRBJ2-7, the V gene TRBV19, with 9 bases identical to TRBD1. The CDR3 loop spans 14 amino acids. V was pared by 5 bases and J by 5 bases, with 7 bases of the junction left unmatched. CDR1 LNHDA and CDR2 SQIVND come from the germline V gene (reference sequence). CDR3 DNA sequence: TGTGCCAGTAGTTCCCGGACAGGGGCCCACGAGCAGTACTTC. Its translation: CASSSRTGAHEQYF. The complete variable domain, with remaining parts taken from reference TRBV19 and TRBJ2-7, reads DGGITQSPKYLFRKEGQNVTLSCEQNLNHDAMYWYRQDPGQGLRLIYYSQIVNDFQKGDIAEGYSVSREKKESFPLTVTSAQKNPTAFYLCASSSRTGAHEQYFGPGTRLTVT.

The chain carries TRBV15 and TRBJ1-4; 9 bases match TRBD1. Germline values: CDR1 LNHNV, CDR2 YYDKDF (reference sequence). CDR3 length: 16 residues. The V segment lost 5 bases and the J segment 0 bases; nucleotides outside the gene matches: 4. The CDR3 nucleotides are TGTGCCACCAGCCCGGGACAGGGAACAACTAATGAAAAACTGTTTTTT. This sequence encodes CATSPGQGTTNEKLFF.

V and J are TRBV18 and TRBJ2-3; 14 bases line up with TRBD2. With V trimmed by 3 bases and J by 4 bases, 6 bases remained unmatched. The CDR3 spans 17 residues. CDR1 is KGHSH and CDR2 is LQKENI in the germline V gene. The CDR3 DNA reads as TGTGCCAGCTCACCGACAGGACTAGCGGGAGGAGCAGATACGCAGTATTTT. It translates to CASSPTGLAGGADTQYF.

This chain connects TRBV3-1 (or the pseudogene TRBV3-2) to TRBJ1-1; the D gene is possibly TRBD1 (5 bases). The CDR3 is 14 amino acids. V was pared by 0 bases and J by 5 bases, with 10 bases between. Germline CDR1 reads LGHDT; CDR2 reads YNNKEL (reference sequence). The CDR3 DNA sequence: TGTGCCAGCAGCCAAGATCGGGGGGGGACTGAAGCTTTCTTT. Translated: CASSQDRGGTEAFF.

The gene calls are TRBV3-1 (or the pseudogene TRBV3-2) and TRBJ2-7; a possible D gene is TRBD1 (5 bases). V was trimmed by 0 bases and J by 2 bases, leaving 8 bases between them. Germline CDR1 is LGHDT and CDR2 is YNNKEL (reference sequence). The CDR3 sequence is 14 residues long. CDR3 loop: CASSQDPTAYEQYF. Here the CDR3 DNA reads TGTGCCAGCAGCCAAGATCCGACAGCCTACGAGCAGTACTTC.

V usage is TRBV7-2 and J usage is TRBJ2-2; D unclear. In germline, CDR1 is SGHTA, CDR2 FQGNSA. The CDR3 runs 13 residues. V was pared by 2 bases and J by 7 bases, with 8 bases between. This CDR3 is CASSLWPGGELFF. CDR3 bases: TGTGCCAGCAGCTTATGGCCGGGCGGGGAGCTGTTTTTT. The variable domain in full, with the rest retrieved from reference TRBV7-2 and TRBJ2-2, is GAGVSQSPSNKVTEKGKDVELRCDPISGHTALYWYRQSLGQGLEFLIYFQGNSAPDKSGLPSDRFSAERTGGSVSTLTIQRTQQEDSAVYLCASSLWPGGELFFGEGSRLTVL.

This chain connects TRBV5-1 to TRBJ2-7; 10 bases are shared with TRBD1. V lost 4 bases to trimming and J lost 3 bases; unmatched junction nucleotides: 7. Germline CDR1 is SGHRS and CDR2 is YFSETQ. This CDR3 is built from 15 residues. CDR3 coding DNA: TGCGCCAGCAGCATAGGGACAGGGGTTCGCTACGAGCAGTACTTC. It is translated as CASSIGTGVRYEQYF.

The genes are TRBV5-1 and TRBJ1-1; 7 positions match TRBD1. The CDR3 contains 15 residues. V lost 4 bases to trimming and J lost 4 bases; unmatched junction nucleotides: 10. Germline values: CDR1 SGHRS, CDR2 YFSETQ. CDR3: CASSQRTGGGTEAFF. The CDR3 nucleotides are TGCGCCAGCAGCCAACGGACAGGCGGAGGCACTGAAGCTTTCTTT.

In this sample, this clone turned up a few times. The CDR3 DNA reads TGTGCCAGCAGACAGAACTCGTTCCGCTCCTACGAGCAGTACTTC. It is translated as CASRQNSFRSYEQYF. This chain connects TRBV2 to TRBJ2-7; no firm D call. The CDR3 is 15 residues long. Germline loops: CDR1 SNHLY, CDR2 FYNNEI. V was shortened by 6 bases and J by 0 bases, with 15 bases between the two germline ends.

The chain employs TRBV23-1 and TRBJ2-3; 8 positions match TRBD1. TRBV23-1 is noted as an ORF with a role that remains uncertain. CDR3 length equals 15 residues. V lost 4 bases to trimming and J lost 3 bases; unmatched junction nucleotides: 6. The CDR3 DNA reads TGCGCCAGCAGTCGATCGACAGGGGCGACAGATACGCAGTATTTT. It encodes CASSRSTGATDTQYF.

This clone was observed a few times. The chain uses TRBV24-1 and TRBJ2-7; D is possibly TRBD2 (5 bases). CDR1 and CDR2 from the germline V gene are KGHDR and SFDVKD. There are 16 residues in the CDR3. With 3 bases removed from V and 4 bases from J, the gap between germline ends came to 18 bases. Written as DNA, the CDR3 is TGTGCCACCAGTGATCCCATGGGAGAATCCCCATACGAGCAGTACTTC. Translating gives CATSDPMGESPYEQYF.

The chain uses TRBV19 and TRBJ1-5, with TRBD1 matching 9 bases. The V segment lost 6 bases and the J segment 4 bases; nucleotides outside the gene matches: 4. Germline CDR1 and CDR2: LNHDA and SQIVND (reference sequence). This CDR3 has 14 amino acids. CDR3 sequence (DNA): TGTGCCAGTAGGGATGGACAGGGGAATCAGCCCCAGCATTTT. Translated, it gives CASRDGQGNQPQHF.

The CDR3 is CATSRGGLGNTDTQYF. The CDR3 DNA is TGTGCCACCAGCAGGGGGGGACTAGGGAACACAGATACGCAGTATTTT. The chain couples TRBV15 to TRBJ2-3; 8 positions agree with TRBD2. Germline trimming cut 3 bases from V and 2 bases from J; bases unmatched to any gene: 7. CDR1 and CDR2 (germline): LNHNV, YYDKDF (reference sequence). The CDR3 consists of 16 residues.

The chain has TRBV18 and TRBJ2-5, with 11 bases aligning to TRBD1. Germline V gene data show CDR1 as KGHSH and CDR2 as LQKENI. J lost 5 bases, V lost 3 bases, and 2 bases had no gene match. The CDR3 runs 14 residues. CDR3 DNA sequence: TGTGCCAGCTCACCGGACAGGGGGCTTGAGACCCAGTACTTC. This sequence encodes CASSPDRGLETQYF.

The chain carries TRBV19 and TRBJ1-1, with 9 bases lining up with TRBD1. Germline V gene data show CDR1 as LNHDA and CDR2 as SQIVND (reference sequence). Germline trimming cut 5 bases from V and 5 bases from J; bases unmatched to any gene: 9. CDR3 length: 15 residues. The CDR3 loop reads CASSPRDRVFTEAFF. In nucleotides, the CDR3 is TGTGCCAGTAGTCCACGGGACAGGGTTTTTACTGAAGCTTTCTTT. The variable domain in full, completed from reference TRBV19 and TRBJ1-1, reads DGGITQSPKYLFRKEGQNVTLSCEQNLNHDAMYWYRQDPGQGLRLIYYSQIVNDFQKGDIAEGYSVSREKKESFPLTVTSAQKNPTAFYLCASSPRDRVFTEAFFGQGTRLTVV.

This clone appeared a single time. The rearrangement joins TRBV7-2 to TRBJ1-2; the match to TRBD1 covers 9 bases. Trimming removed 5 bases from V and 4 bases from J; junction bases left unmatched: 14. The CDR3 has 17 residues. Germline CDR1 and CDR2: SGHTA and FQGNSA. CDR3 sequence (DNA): TGTGCCAGCAGCACCGCGGGGGGAACAGGGGGCGTCTATGGCTACACCTTC. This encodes CASSTAGGTGGVYGYTF.

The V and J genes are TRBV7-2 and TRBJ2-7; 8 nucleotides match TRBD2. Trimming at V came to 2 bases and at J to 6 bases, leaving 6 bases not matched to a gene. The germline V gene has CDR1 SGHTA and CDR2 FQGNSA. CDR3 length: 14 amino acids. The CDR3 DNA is TGTGCCAGCAGCTTACGAGGACTAGCCCCCGAGCAGTACTTC. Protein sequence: CASSLRGLAPEQYF.

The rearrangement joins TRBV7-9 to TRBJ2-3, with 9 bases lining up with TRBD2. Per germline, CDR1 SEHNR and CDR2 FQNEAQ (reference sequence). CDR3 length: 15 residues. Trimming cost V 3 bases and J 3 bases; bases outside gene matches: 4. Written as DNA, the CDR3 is TGTGCCAGCAGCTTCGGGACTAGCATTACAGATACGCAGTATTTT. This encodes CASSFGTSITDTQYF.

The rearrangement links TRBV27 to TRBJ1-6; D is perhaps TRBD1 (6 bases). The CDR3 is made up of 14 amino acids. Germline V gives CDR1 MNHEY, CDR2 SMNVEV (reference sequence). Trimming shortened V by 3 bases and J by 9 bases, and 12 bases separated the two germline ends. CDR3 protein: CASSFGGAGSPLHF. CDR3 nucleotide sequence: TGTGCCAGCAGTTTTGGGGGGGCTGGTTCACCCCTCCACTTT.

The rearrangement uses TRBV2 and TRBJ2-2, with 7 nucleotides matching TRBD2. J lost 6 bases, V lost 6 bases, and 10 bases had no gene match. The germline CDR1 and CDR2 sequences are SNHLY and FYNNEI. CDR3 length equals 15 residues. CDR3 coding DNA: TGTGCCAGCAGCCCCGGGACTATAACTCCCGGGGAGCTGTTTTTT. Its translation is CASSPGTITPGELFF.

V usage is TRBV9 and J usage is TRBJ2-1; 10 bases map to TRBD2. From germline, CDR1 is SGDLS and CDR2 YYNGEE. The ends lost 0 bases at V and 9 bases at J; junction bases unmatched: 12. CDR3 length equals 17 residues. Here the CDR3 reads CASSVGGTLTSGIEQFF. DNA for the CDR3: TGTGCCAGCAGCGTAGGGGGGACCCTCACTAGCGGGATTGAGCAGTTCTTC.

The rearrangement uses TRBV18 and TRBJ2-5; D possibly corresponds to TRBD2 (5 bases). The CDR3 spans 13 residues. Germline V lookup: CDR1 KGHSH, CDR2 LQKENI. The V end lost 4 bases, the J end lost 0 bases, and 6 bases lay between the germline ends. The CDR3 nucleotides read TGTGCCAGCTCACGGGAGAACCAAGAGACCCAGTACTTC. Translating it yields CASSRENQETQYF.

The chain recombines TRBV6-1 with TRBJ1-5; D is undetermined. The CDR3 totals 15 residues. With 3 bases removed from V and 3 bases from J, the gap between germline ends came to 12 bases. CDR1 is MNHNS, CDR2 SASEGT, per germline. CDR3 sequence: CASSDERETNQPQHF. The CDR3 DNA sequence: TGTGCCAGCAGTGATGAGAGGGAAACCAATCAGCCCCAGCATTTT.

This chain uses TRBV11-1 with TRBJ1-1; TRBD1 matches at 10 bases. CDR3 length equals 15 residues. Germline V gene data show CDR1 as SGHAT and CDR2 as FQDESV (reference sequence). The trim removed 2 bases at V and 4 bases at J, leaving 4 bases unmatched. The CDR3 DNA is TGTGCCAGCAGCTTAATCGGACAGGGGGGCACTGAAGCTTTCTTT. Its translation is CASSLIGQGGTEAFF.